These 14 T cell receptor beta chains were sequenced from one sample in a study of T cells in Graves' hyperthyroidism and ophthalmopathy. Authors of the study amplified TCR beta CDR3 regions from RNA transcripts. The primer set for the first-round RT-PCR of the TCR CDR3 was HTBI. From the multiplex PCR reads, TCRdb called clonotypes with MiXCR, one entry per CDR3 protein. This sample has about 380,000 distinct CDR3 sequences, with about 13% found just once. The sequenced material came from blood. Receptors originate from a man aged 30 to 45 with Graves' hyperthyroidism that later progressed to Graves' ophthalmopathy.

V is TRBV7-3 and J is TRBJ2-2, with 10 nucleotides matching TRBD1. The V gene's germline CDR1 is SGHTA and CDR2 FQGTGA. The CDR3 loop spans 14 amino acids. V dropped 6 bases and J dropped 6; count of bases not matched to a gene: 4. CDR3 residues: CASSSGQGSGELFF. The CDR3 DNA reads TGTGCCAGCAGTTCGGGACAGGGGTCCGGGGAGCTGTTTTTT.

This clonotype was found many times. The chain has TRBV5-1 and TRBJ2-7; no reliable D call. The CDR3 totals 13 residues. The germline V gene has CDR1 SGHRS and CDR2 YFSETQ. Between the trimmed V and J ends, which lost 4 bases and 2 bases, there was a span of 10 bases. This CDR3 reads CASSADGAYEQYF. The CDR3 coding sequence is TGCGCCAGCAGCGCGGACGGAGCCTACGAGCAGTACTTC.

This chain joins TRBV19 and TRBJ2-1, with 10 positions matching TRBD2. V was clipped by 3 bases and J by 4 bases; unmatched bases: 6. The CDR3 has 16 residues. From germline, CDR1 is LNHDA and CDR2 SQIVND (reference sequence). In DNA, the CDR3 is TGTGCCAGTAGTATTATCCCTAGCGGGGGTTACAATGAGCAGTTCTTC. It encodes CASSIIPSGGYNEQFF.

The chain joins TRBV4-1 to TRBJ2-7; D is ambiguous. Trimming cost V 5 bases and J 3 bases, with 11 bases left between them. Per germline, CDR1 MGHRA and CDR2 YSYEKL. The CDR3 sequence is 13 residues long. The CDR3 nucleotides read TGCGCCAGCAGCGGTAAAATAGGCTACGAGCAGTACTTC. Its translation is CASSGKIGYEQYF.

At least ten counts were recorded for this clonotype. The CDR3 sequence is CASSMDMDFGQPQHF. The CDR3, as DNA: TGTGCCAGCAGCATGGACATGGACTTTGGTCAGCCCCAGCATTTT. The chain carries TRBV28 and TRBJ1-5; tentative D call: TRBD1 (5 bases). CDR1 and CDR2 (germline): MDHEN, SYDVKM. V shed 6 bases and J shed 6 bases, with 18 bases lying between them. This CDR3 is 15 amino acids long.

A few counts support this clonotype. The CDR3 protein is CASSGLTVGSAYEQYF. The DNA for the CDR3 is TGTGCCAGCAGCGGATTAACAGTGGGGTCAGCCTACGAGCAGTACTTC. The genes are TRBV6-4 and TRBJ2-7, with D unresolved. Trimming cost V 6 bases and J 2 bases, with 20 bases left between them. The CDR3 totals 16 residues. CDR1 is MRHNA and CDR2 is SNTAGT in the germline V gene.

This clonotype was counted many times. The chain has TRBV29-1 and TRBJ2-1, with 8 bases matching TRBD1. Germline V gene sequence: CDR1 SQVTM, CDR2 ANQGSEA. J lost 0 bases, V lost 6 bases, and 4 bases had no gene match. The CDR3 runs 14 residues. The CDR3, as DNA: TGCAGCGTCGCTGACAGGGGCTCCTACAATGAGCAGTTCTTC. As protein: CSVADRGSYNEQFF.

This clonotype appeared a few times. This CDR3 is CASSILGGTGANVLTF. In DNA, the CDR3 is TGTGCCAGTAGTATTCTGGGAGGGACTGGGGCCAACGTCCTGACTTTC. V is TRBV19 and J is TRBJ2-6, with TRBD2 matching 7 bases. This CDR3 comprises 16 residues. Germline-derived CDR1 and CDR2 are LNHDA and SQIVND (reference sequence). V lost 3 bases, J lost 2 bases, and 4 bases stayed unmatched. The full variable domain, with the rest looked up from reference TRBV19 and TRBJ2-6, is DGGITQSPKYLFRKEGQNVTLSCEQNLNHDAMYWYRQDPGQGLRLIYYSQIVNDFQKGDIAEGYSVSREKKESFPLTVTSAQKNPTAFYLCASSILGGTGANVLTFGAGSRLTVL.

Many counts were recorded for this clonotype. The chain combines TRBV6-5 with TRBJ1-3, with D perhaps matching TRBD1 (6 bases). This CDR3 has 17 amino acids. Germline V gives CDR1 MNHEY, CDR2 SVGAGI. Trimming took off 2 bases at V and 0 bases at J, with 14 bases between the two ends. The CDR3 sequence is CASSYPPRTDSGNTIYF. CDR3 DNA: TGTGCCAGCAGTTACCCCCCGAGGACAGACTCTGGAAACACCATATATTTT.

This sequence joins TRBV20-1 and TRBJ2-3; TRBD2 matches 7 bases. Germline V gives CDR1 DFQATT, CDR2 SNEGSKA (reference sequence). J was trimmed by 0 bases and V by 5 bases; bases with no gene match: 8. This CDR3 is built from 15 residues. Here the CDR3 reads CSALRLAGSTDTQYF. Here the CDR3 DNA reads TGCAGTGCTCTTCGGTTAGCGGGCAGCACAGATACGCAGTATTTT.

The rearrangement links TRBV7-8 to TRBJ2-4; perhaps TRBD1 as D (6 bases). CDR3 length: 15 amino acids. Germline V CDR1 and CDR2: SGHVS, FQNEAQ. With 5 bases removed from V and 5 bases from J, the gap between germline ends came to 16 bases. This CDR3 reads CASSLGASVENIQYF. DNA for the CDR3: TGTGCCAGCAGCCTGGGGGCCTCGGTGGAAAACATTCAGTACTTC.

A remark on this clonotype: It may be a read error: a sequence one base away is much more abundant. In DNA form, the CDR3 reads TGTGCCTGGAGTGTACGATCGCTCCAAGAGACCCAGTACTTC. It yields the protein CAWSVRSLQETQYF. The V gene is TRBV30, the J gene TRBJ2-5; no reliable D call. The CDR3 totals 14 residues. The germline V gene encodes CDR1 GTSNPN and CDR2 SVGIG (reference sequence). The germline V and J ends were trimmed by 0 bases and 1 base, with 9 bases remaining between them.

This clonotype was found many times. The V call is TRBV2, the J call TRBJ1-2; 8 nucleotides line up with TRBD1. With V trimmed by 7 bases and J by 2 bases, 6 bases remained unmatched. The germline V gene encodes CDR1 SNHLY and CDR2 FYNNEI. The CDR3 runs 14 residues. CDR3: CASTGQGINYGYTF. CDR3 nucleotide sequence: TGTGCCAGCACCGGACAGGGAATAAACTATGGCTACACCTTC.

This clonotype was counted at least ten times. The chain's CDR3 is CASSRGQGVRAFF. In nucleotides, the CDR3 is TGTGCCAGCAGCCGAGGACAGGGGGTTAGAGCTTTCTTT. This chain uses TRBV3-1 with TRBJ1-1; 10 positions agree with TRBD1. Germline CDR1 reads LGHDT; CDR2 reads YNNKEL (reference sequence). The CDR3 spans 13 residues. V lost 4 bases and J lost 10; bases outside the gene matches: 6.